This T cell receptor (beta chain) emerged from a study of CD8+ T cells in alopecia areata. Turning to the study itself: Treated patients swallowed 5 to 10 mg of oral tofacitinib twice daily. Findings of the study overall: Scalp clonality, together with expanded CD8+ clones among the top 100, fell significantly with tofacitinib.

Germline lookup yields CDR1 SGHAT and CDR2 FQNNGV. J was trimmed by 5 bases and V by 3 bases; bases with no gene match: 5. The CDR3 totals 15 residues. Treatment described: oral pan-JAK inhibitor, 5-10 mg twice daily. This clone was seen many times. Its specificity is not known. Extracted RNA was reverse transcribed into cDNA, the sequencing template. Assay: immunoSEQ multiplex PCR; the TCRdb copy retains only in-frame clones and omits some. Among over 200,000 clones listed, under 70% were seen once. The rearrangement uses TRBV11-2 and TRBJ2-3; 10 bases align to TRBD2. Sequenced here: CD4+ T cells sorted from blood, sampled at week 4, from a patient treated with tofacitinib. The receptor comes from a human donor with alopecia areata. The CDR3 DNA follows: TGTGCCAGCAGCTTCCTTAGCGGGGGGAAAGATACGCAGTATTTT. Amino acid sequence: CASSFLSGGKDTQYF.